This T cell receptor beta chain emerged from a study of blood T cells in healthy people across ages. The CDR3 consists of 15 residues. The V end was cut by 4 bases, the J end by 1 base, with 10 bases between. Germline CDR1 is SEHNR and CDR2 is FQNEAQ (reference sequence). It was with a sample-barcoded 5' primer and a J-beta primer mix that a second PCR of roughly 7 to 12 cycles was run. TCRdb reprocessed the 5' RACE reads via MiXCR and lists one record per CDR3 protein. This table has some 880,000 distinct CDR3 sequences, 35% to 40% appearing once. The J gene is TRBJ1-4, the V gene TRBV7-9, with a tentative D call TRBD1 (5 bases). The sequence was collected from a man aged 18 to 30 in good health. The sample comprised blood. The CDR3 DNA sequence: TGTGCCAGCAGCTCCCTCAGGGAAACTAATGAAAAACTGTTTTTT. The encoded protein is CASSSLRETNEKLFF.